The clone carrying this T cell receptor beta chain was detected ten times or more. The sample is drawn from a study of metastatic and nonmetastatic thyroid tumors. This CDR3 has 17 amino acids. Trimming pared 6 bases from V and 8 bases from J, leaving 31 bases between. Germline V gene lookup returns CDR1 DFQATT and CDR2 SNEGSKA (reference sequence). Per the original data handling: The distant-metastasis classifier for papillary thyroid cancer was built from CDR3 differences across clinicopathological groups. With MiXCR, TCRdb reprocessed the PCR reads. None of the V and J calls come from the authors' own analysis; TCRdb made them. Of about 21,000 clones in the sample, 15% to 20% were seen once. Prior to thyroid surgery, none of the patients had received any treatment.

The clonotype originates from a male donor with papillary thyroid cancer or a benign thyroid nodule (not recorded which). Some clones in this sample may be carry-over from other donors' samples. The specimen was blood. J is TRBJ1-1 and V is TRBV20-1, with D possibly matching TRBD1 (6 bases). CDR3 nucleotides: TGCAGTGCGCCGGACAGTCCGGTGTTAAGGGAAAGGCGGGAAGCTTTCTTT. Its translation is CSAPDSPVLRERREAFF.